Each of the 32 T cell receptor beta chains below was sequenced from the same sample in a study of blood T cell repertoires in COVID-19. The protocol was immunoSEQ multiplex PCR, while the TCRdb copy is restricted to in-frame clones and leaves out a portion. The table includes some 250,000 clones, about 70% detected once. The specimen was peripheral blood. These receptors came from an elderly woman with acute or convalescent COVID-19.

This clone turned up a few times. This sequence joins TRBV2 and TRBJ2-3; TRBD1 aligns across 11 bases. This CDR3 has 15 amino acids. CDR1 is SNHLY, CDR2 FYNNEI, per germline. J lost 7 bases, V lost 8 bases, and 11 bases had no gene match. The CDR3, as DNA: TGTGCCAGCGGGACAGGGGGGGGTATTCGGTATACGCAGTATTTT. Protein: CASGTGGGIRYTQYF.

The chain combines TRBV7-6 with TRBJ1-1; D is unresolved. The CDR3 has 13 residues. From germline, CDR1 is SGHVS and CDR2 FNYEAQ. Trimming pared 1 base from V and 1 base from J, leaving 4 bases between. DNA of the CDR3: TGTGCCAGCAGCTTAGACACGAACACTGAAGCTTTCTTT. Protein: CASSLDTNTEAFF.

V gene TRBV6-5 combines with J gene TRBJ1-2; the D is unclear. The CDR3 is 12 residues long. V lost 6 bases and J 4 bases, leaving 9 bases between the germline ends. CDR1 is MNHEY and CDR2 is SVGAGI in the germline V gene. CDR3 sequence (DNA): TGTGCCAGCAGCACCCCCGGCTATGGCTACACCTTC. This encodes CASSTPGYGYTF.

Concerning this clone: It may be a read error: a sequence one base away is much more abundant. The sample holds other DNA sequences that translate to the same CDR3. V and J are TRBV5-1 and TRBJ2-7, with D possibly matching TRBD1 (6 bases). The V and J ends lost 0 bases and 6 bases respectively, with 10 bases between them. Germline loops: CDR1 SGHRS, CDR2 YFSETQ. There are 13 residues in the CDR3. The CDR3 is CASSLEQGFEQYF. The CDR3 DNA reads TGCGCCAGCAGCTTGGAACAGGGATTCGAGCAGTACTTC.

The genes are TRBV5-1 and TRBJ2-1; 8 bases are shared with TRBD1. The germline V gene has CDR1 SGHRS and CDR2 YFSETQ. Losses at the gene ends were 4 bases for V and 2 bases for J; bases not matched to a gene: 2. The CDR3 loop spans 14 amino acids. DNA of the CDR3: TGCGCCAGCAGCCCGGGACAGGCCTACAATGAGCAGTTCTTC. The encoded protein is CASSPGQAYNEQFF.

The J gene is TRBJ1-2, the V gene TRBV7-2; TRBD1 agrees at 8 bases. Germline assignment: CDR1 SGHTA and CDR2 FQGNSA. With 4 bases clipped from V and 8 bases from J, the junction kept 9 bases outside the gene matches. CDR3 length: 14 amino acids. In DNA form, the CDR3 reads TGTGCCAGCAGCTCAAGGCAGGGGGCGAAGGGCTACACCTTC. Translating it yields CASSSRQGAKGYTF.

This clone was observed once. The chain employs TRBV15 and TRBJ1-4; 9 nucleotides line up with TRBD1. The CDR3 runs 16 residues. Losses at the gene ends were 2 bases for V and 8 bases for J; bases not matched to a gene: 9. Germline CDR1 and CDR2: LNHNV and YYDKDF (reference sequence). The CDR3 DNA sequence: TGTGCCACCAGCAGACCGCAGGGGACAGGGTTCGAAAAACTGTTTTTT. Translation: CATSRPQGTGFEKLFF.

The chain links TRBV28 to TRBJ2-7; a possible D gene is TRBD2 (6 bases). CDR1 and CDR2 from the germline V gene are MDHEN and SYDVKM. Trimming pared 7 bases from V and 6 bases from J, leaving 19 bases between. CDR3 size: 14 residues. The CDR3 is CASTIPGAPGEQYF. As DNA, the CDR3 is TGTGCCAGCACAATCCCGGGAGCTCCGGGCGAGCAGTACTTC.

V is TRBV19 and J is TRBJ2-5, with unresolved D. CDR1 is LNHDA and CDR2 is SQIVND in the germline V gene (reference sequence). The CDR3 has 13 residues. Trimming left V 3 bases short and J 2 bases short, with 7 bases between. CDR3 bases: TGTGCCAGTAGTATTGAGTTACAAGAGACCCAGTACTTC. Translation: CASSIELQETQYF.

This chain joins TRBV12-3 or TRBV12-4 and TRBJ1-3, with D uncertain. V was shortened by 9 bases and J by 0 bases, with 9 bases between the two germline ends. The CDR3 totals 13 residues. CDR3 bases: TGTGCCAGTCAGATATTCTCTGGAAACACCATATATTTT. Translation gives CASQIFSGNTIYF.

The V and J genes are TRBV10-3 and TRBJ1-5, with 7 bases lining up with TRBD1. The junction had 4 bases not matched to a gene; V was cut back by 3 bases and J by 2 bases. The CDR3 is 15 amino acids. CDR1 is ENHRY and CDR2 is SYGVKD in the germline V gene. The CDR3 DNA reads TGTGCCATCAGTGATGGCAGGGGGGGCAATCAGCCCCAGCATTTT. As protein: CAISDGRGGNQPQHF.

The chain recombines TRBV2 with TRBJ1-2, with D maybe TRBD1 (6 bases). The CDR3 loop spans 15 amino acids. V was trimmed by 4 bases and J by 4 bases, leaving 16 bases between them. CDR1 and CDR2 from the germline V gene are SNHLY and FYNNEI. The CDR3 region is CASSAQGVGAYGYTF. DNA for the CDR3: TGTGCCAGCAGTGCACAGGGAGTAGGTGCCTATGGCTACACCTTC. Complete variable domain (other parts from reference TRBV2 and TRBJ1-2): EPEVTQTPSHQVTQMGQEVILRCVPISNHLYFYWYRQILGQKVEFLVSFYNNEISEKSEIFDDQFSVERPDGSNFTLKIRSTKLEDSAMYFCASSAQGVGAYGYTFGSGTRLTVV.

Written as DNA, the CDR3 is TGTGCCAGCATCAGGGTGGGCAATGAGCAGTTCTTC. It specifies CASIRVGNEQFF. The chain employs TRBV6-5 and TRBJ2-1; D is perhaps TRBD1 (5 bases). In germline, CDR1 is MNHEY, CDR2 SVGAGI. V was trimmed by 7 bases and J by 6 bases, leaving 10 bases between them. The CDR3 has 12 amino acids.

The chain carries TRBV18 and TRBJ2-3; D possibly corresponds to TRBD1 (5 bases). CDR1 and CDR2 from the germline V gene are KGHSH and LQKENI. The V gene lost 2 bases and the J gene lost 4 bases, with 10 bases spanning the gap. This CDR3 has 14 amino acids. CDR3 region: CASSPRAGSDTQYF. For the CDR3, the DNA is TGTGCCAGCTCACCAAGAGCAGGGTCAGATACGCAGTATTTT. The full variable domain, rest sourced from reference TRBV18 and TRBJ2-3, is NAGVMQNPRHLVRRRGQEARLRCSPMKGHSHVYWYRQLPEEGLKFMVYLQKENIIDESGMPKERFSAEFPKEGPSILRIQQVVRGDSAAYFCASSPRAGSDTQYFGPGTRLTVL.

CDR3 coding DNA: TGTGCCAGCAGTTTACGACTCCAAGAGACCCAGTACTTC. It yields the protein CASSLRLQETQYF. This sequence joins TRBV12-3 or TRBV12-4 and TRBJ2-5; no definite D call. V was trimmed by 2 bases and J by 1 base, leaving 5 bases between them. The CDR3 has 13 amino acids.

The gene calls are TRBV10-1 and TRBJ1-1, with D possibly TRBD1 on 5 matching bases. The CDR3 has 15 amino acids. V was trimmed by 7 bases and J by 6 bases, leaving 21 bases between them. Germline V gives CDR1 WNHNN, CDR2 SYGVQD (reference sequence). The CDR3 spells CASTPVGGGSSEAFF. In nucleotides, the CDR3 is TGCGCCAGCACCCCGGTCGGGGGAGGATCGTCTGAAGCTTTCTTT.

This clone was counted a single time. The chain employs TRBV5-1 and TRBJ2-2; TRBD1 is a possible D gene (6 bases). Germline CDR1 and CDR2: SGHRS and YFSETQ. This CDR3 has 15 residues. Trimming removed 0 bases from V and 7 bases from J, with 13 bases in between. The CDR3 nucleotides read TGCGCCAGCAGCTTGGATATCCAGGGGTTCGGGGAGCTGTTTTTT. The encoded protein is CASSLDIQGFGELFF.

The sample holds a few counts of this clone. The chain is built from TRBV2 and TRBJ2-1; 13 nucleotides match TRBD2. The CDR3 spans 14 residues. Germline loops: CDR1 SNHLY, CDR2 FYNNEI. V shed 6 bases and J 9 bases; nucleotides not matched to a gene: 5. CDR3 bases: TGTGCCAGCAGACTAGCGGGAGGGGAACTTGAGCAGTTCTTC. Encoded protein: CASRLAGGELEQFF.

This chain joins TRBV9 and TRBJ1-4, with 10 bases that match TRBD1. The V gene's germline CDR1 is SGDLS and CDR2 YYNGEE. The J segment lost 5 bases and the V segment lost 4 bases, leaving 5 bases of the junction unmatched. The CDR3 covers 15 residues. CDR3: CASSPQGQGNEKLFF. The CDR3 nucleotides are TGTGCCAGCAGCCCCCAGGGACAGGGGAATGAAAAACTGTTTTTT.

Only a few counts were recorded for this clone. The rearrangement uses TRBV5-1 and TRBJ1-4, with 7 bases aligning to TRBD1. The CDR3 loop spans 14 amino acids. V dropped 5 bases and J dropped 10; count of bases not matched to a gene: 11. Germline V gene data show CDR1 as SGHRS and CDR2 as YFSETQ. The chain's CDR3 is CASSPDREGGKLFF. CDR3 DNA: TGCGCCAGCAGTCCCGACAGGGAAGGGGGAAAACTGTTTTTT.

The CDR3: CASSLGEALGTKNIQYF. The DNA of the CDR3 is TGCGCCAGCAGCTTGGGCGAAGCGTTGGGTACCAAAAACATTCAGTACTTC. The chain combines TRBV5-1 with TRBJ2-4; no clear D gene. The CDR3 is 17 amino acids. The V end was cut by 0 bases, the J end by 2 bases, with 15 bases between. Germline V gives CDR1 SGHRS, CDR2 YFSETQ.

This rearrangement joins TRBV19 to TRBJ1-1, with TRBD1 as a possible D gene (5 bases). CDR1 LNHDA and CDR2 SQIVND come from the germline V gene (reference sequence). Trimming shortened V by 4 bases and J by 1 base, and 10 bases separated the two germline ends. The CDR3 is 14 residues long. The CDR3 DNA reads TGTGCCAGTAGTAGAACAGGACAGAACACTGAAGCTTTCTTT. Translating gives CASSRTGQNTEAFF.

This clone was recorded once. This sequence joins TRBV6-5 and TRBJ1-5; D gene ambiguous. This CDR3 comprises 13 residues. V lost 9 bases, J lost 8 bases, and 17 bases lay in between. CDR1 MNHEY and CDR2 SVGAGI come from the germline V gene. The CDR3 loop is CASTVAGIEPQHF. The CDR3 nucleotides are TGTGCCAGTACCGTTGCGGGGATTGAGCCCCAGCATTTT.

In this sample, this clone turned up once. The rearrangement joins TRBV5-1 to TRBJ1-5; TRBD1 matches at 7 bases. CDR3 length: 16 amino acids. Germline CDR1 SGHRS, CDR2 YFSETQ. The V gene end was trimmed by 0 bases and the J gene end by 5 bases; junction bases not matched to a gene: 8. CDR3 sequence (DNA): TGCGCCAGCAGCTTGGCTCCACAGGGGACCCATCAGCCCCAGCATTTT. It codes for CASSLAPQGTHQPQHF. Full variable domain (rest looked up from reference TRBV5-1 and TRBJ1-5): KAGVTQTPRYLIKTRGQQVTLSCSPISGHRSVSWYQQTPGQGLQFLFEYFSETQRNKGNFPGRFSGRQFSNSRSEMNVSTLELGDSALYLCASSLAPQGTHQPQHFGDGTRLSIL.

The V gene is TRBV2, the J gene TRBJ1-4; D may be TRBD1 (6 bases). CDR3 size: 15 residues. Deletions cut 6 bases from V and 0 bases from J, with 11 bases between. Germline-derived CDR1 and CDR2 are SNHLY and FYNNEI. The CDR3 loop is CASSGTTATNEKLFF. CDR3 in DNA: TGTGCCAGCAGCGGGACAACTGCAACTAATGAAAAACTGTTTTTT.

This sequence joins TRBV11-2 and TRBJ2-3; D is ambiguous. CDR3 length: 15 residues. V lost 1 base and J 2 bases, leaving 10 bases between the germline ends. Germline V CDR1 and CDR2: SGHAT, FQNNGV. CDR3 in amino acids: CASSLAAGNTDTQYF. In DNA form, the CDR3 reads TGTGCCAGCAGCTTAGCGGCAGGTAACACAGATACGCAGTATTTT. The complete variable domain, with remaining parts taken from reference TRBV11-2 and TRBJ2-3, reads EAGVAQSPRYKIIEKRQSVAFWCNPISGHATLYWYQQILGQGPKLLIQFQNNGVVDDSQLPKDRFSAERLKGVDSTLKIQPAKLEDSAVYLCASSLAAGNTDTQYFGPGTRLTVL.

This chain connects TRBV6-6 to TRBJ1-5, with D maybe TRBD1 (5 bases). Germline V gives CDR1 MNHNY, CDR2 SVGAGI (reference sequence). The CDR3 sequence is 14 residues long. Trimming removed 4 bases at V and 3 bases at J, with 10 bases between. As DNA, the CDR3 is TGTGCCAGCAGTTCGATGGGGCCCAATCAGCCCCAGCATTTT. Its translation is CASSSMGPNQPQHF.

The chain couples TRBV18 to TRBJ1-5; D perhaps matches TRBD1 (6 bases). The CDR3 length is 17 residues. Deletions cut 3 bases from V and 2 bases from J, with 17 bases between. Germline V gene lookup returns CDR1 KGHSH and CDR2 LQKENI. The DNA for the CDR3 is TGTGCCAGCTCACCGTACAGGGAGGGGGTAGGCAATCAGCCCCAGCATTTT. Residues: CASSPYREGVGNQPQHF.

The chain is built from TRBV6-1 and TRBJ1-2; D is perhaps TRBD1 (6 bases). Germline V gene sequence: CDR1 MNHNS, CDR2 SASEGT. The CDR3 is 16 amino acids. Trimming stripped 4 bases from V and 0 bases from J, with 15 bases between. The CDR3 loop is CASSGATGQANYGYTF. The DNA of the CDR3 is TGTGCCAGCAGTGGGGCCACAGGGCAAGCTAACTATGGCTACACCTTC.

The chain has TRBV7-9 and TRBJ1-1, with D possibly TRBD1 on 6 matching bases. Germline-derived CDR1 and CDR2 are SEHNR and FQNEAQ (reference sequence). With 5 bases removed from V and 1 base from J, the gap between germline ends came to 17 bases. This CDR3 contains 16 residues. CDR3 residues: CASSRYNRARNTEAFF. CDR3 DNA sequence: TGTGCCAGCAGCCGCTATAACAGGGCTCGGAACACTGAAGCTTTCTTT. Using reference TRBV7-9 and TRBJ1-1 for the parts outside the CDR3, the full variable domain is DTGVSQNPRHKITKRGQNVTFRCDPISEHNRLYWYRQTLGQGPEFLTYFQNEAQLEKSRLLSDRFSAERPKGSFSTLEIQRTEQGDSAMYLCASSRYNRARNTEAFFGQGTRLTVV.

The V gene is TRBV4-1, the J gene TRBJ2-1; D call uncertain. The V and J ends lost 1 base and 7 bases respectively, with 11 bases between them. The germline gives CDR1 MGHRA, CDR2 YSYEKL. The CDR3 runs to 14 residues. CDR3 coding DNA: TGCGCCAGCAGCCAAGGAGGCAATGGGAATGAGCAGTTCTTC. Protein product: CASSQGGNGNEQFF.

This chain links TRBV12-5 with TRBJ2-1; D uncertain. Trimming took off 4 bases at V and 7 bases at J, with 11 bases between the two ends. The CDR3 spans 13 residues. Germline CDR1 LGHNT, CDR2 FRNRAP. CDR3: CASGSHPQNEQFF. The CDR3, as DNA: TGTGCTAGTGGTTCCCACCCTCAGAATGAGCAGTTCTTC.